This T cell receptor beta chain was sequenced during a study of TIL therapy for anti-PD-1-resistant metastatic lung cancer. The libraries were made with immunoSEQ v3. Libraries were prepared by immunoSEQ multiplex PCR; TCRdb keeps only in-frame clonotypes and omits some of them. Among 95,000 or so clones, around 71% were seen once, and the ten largest hold about a tenth. Turning to this clone: What it recognizes is unknown.

V lost 5 bases to trimming and J lost 0 bases; unmatched junction nucleotides: 6. CDR1 SEHNR and CDR2 FQNEAQ come from the germline V gene (reference sequence). This CDR3 has 15 amino acids. Study-wide results and caveats: TIL cultures after expansion showed higher clonality and lower diversity than baseline tumor (median roughly 6.3% vs 31%).

The time point denotes: pre-treatment sample, taken before nivolumab and TIL therapy. The tumor samples were excised metastases, mostly pleural nodules or supraclavicular lymph nodes. Patients were adults with stage 4 NSCLC. The sample in question was tumor tissue, obtained at baseline. V and J are TRBV7-9 and TRBJ1-1; 7 bases map to TRBD1. The sequence came from a person aged 25 to 80 with non-small cell lung cancer. The CDR3 loop reads CASSPRTGLNTEAFF. The CDR3, as DNA: TGTGCCAGCAGCCCTAGGACAGGATTGAACACTGAAGCTTTCTTT.